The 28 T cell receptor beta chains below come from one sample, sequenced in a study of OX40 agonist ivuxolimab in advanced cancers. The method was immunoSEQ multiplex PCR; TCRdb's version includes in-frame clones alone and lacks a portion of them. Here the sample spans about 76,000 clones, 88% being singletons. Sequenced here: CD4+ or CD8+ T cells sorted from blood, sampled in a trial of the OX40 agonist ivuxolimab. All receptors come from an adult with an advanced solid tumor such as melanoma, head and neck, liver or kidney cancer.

The CDR3 sequence is CASSLVFGTGKDTEAFF. The DNA for the CDR3 is TGTGCCAGCAGCTTAGTCTTTGGGACAGGGAAGGACACTGAAGCTTTCTTT. The chain couples TRBV7-8 to TRBJ1-1; 9 nucleotides line up with TRBD1. This CDR3 is 17 amino acids long. J was trimmed by 3 bases and V by 1 base; bases with no gene match: 9. Germline V gene data show CDR1 as SGHVS and CDR2 as FQNEAQ.

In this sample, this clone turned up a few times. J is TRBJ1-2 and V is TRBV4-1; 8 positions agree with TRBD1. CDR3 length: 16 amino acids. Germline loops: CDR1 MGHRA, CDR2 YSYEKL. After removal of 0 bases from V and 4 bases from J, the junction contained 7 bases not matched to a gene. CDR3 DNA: TGCGCCAGCAGCCAAGATAGAAGTCAGGGGGCCTATGGCTACACCTTC. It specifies CASSQDRSQGAYGYTF.

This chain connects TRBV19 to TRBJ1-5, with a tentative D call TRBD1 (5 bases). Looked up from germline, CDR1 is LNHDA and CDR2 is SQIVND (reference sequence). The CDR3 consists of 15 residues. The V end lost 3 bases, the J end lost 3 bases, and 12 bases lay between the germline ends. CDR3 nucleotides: TGTGCCAGTAGTATTGCAGGGCTCTACAATCAGCCCCAGCATTTT. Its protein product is CASSIAGLYNQPQHF. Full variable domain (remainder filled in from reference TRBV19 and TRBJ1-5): DGGITQSPKYLFRKEGQNVTLSCEQNLNHDAMYWYRQDPGQGLRLIYYSQIVNDFQKGDIAEGYSVSREKKESFPLTVTSAQKNPTAFYLCASSIAGLYNQPQHFGDGTRLSIL.

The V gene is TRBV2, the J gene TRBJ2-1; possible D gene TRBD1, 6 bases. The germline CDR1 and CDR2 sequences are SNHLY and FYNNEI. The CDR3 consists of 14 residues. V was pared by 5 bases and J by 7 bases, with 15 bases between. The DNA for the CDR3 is TGTGCCAGCAGTTACCGGGACACCAAGAATGAGCAGTTCTTC. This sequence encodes CASSYRDTKNEQFF.

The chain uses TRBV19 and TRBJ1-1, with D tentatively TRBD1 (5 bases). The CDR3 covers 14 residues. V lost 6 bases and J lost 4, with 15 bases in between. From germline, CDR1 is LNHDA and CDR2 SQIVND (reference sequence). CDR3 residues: CASRGDQRFTEAFF. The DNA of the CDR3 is TGTGCCAGTAGAGGGGACCAAAGGTTCACTGAAGCTTTCTTT.

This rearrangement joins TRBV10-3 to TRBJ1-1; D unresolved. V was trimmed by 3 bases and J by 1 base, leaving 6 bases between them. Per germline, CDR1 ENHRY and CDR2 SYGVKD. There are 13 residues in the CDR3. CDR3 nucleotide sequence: TGTGCCATCAGTGATCAGCCGAACACTGAAGCTTTCTTT. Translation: CAISDQPNTEAFF.

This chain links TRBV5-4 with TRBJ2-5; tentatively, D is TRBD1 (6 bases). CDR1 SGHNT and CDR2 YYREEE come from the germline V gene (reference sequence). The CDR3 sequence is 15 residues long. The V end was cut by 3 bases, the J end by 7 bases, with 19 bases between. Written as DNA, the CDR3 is TGTGCCAGCAGCTCGAGGACAGACCCGCGTCGGACCCAGTACTTC. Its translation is CASSSRTDPRRTQYF.

The CDR3 loop is CASSVGPANYGYTF. The CDR3 coding sequence is TGTGCCAGCAGCGTAGGACCAGCTAACTATGGCTACACCTTC. The chain is built from TRBV9 and TRBJ1-2, with unresolved D. This CDR3 is built from 14 residues. The germline V and J ends were trimmed by 0 bases and 0 bases, with 6 bases remaining between them. Per germline, CDR1 SGDLS and CDR2 YYNGEE. The variable domain in full, completed from reference TRBV9 and TRBJ1-2, reads DSGVTQTPKHLITATGQRVTLRCSPRSGDLSVYWYQQSLDQGLQFLIQYYNGEERAKGNILERFSAQQFPDLHSELNLSSLELGDSALYFCASSVGPANYGYTFGSGTRLTVV.

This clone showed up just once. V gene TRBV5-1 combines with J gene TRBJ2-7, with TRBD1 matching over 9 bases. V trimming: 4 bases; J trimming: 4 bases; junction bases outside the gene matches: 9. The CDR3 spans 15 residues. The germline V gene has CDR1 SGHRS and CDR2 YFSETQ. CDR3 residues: CASSAGTGSRYEQYF. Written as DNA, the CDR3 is TGCGCCAGCAGCGCCGGGACAGGGAGTAGATACGAGCAGTACTTC.

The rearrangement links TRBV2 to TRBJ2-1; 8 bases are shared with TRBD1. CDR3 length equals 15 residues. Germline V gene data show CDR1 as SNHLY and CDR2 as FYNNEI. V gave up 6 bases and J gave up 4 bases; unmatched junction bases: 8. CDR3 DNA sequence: TGTGCCAGCAGCGCCGGGACAGGCCCATACAATGAGCAGTTCTTC. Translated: CASSAGTGPYNEQFF.

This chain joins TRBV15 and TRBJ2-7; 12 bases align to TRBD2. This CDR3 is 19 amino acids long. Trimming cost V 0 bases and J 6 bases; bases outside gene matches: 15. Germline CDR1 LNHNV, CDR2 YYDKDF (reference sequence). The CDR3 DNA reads TGTGCCACCAGCAGAGATTACCTAGCGGGAGGGCCCGTAATTTGCGAGCAGTACTTC. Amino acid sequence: CATSRDYLAGGPVICEQYF.

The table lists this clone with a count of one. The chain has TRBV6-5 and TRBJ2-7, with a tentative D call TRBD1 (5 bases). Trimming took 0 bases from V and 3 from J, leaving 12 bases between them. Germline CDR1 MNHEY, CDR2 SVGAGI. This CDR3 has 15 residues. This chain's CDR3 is CASSYSGQGYYEQYF. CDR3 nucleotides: TGTGCCAGCAGTTACTCGGGGCAGGGCTACTACGAGCAGTACTTC.

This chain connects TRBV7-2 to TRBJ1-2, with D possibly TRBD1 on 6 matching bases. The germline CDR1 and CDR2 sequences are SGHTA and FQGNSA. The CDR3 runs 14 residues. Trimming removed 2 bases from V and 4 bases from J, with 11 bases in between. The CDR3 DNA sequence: TGTGCCAGCAGCTTATTGGGGGGCTCCTATGGCTACACCTTC. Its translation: CASSLLGGSYGYTF.

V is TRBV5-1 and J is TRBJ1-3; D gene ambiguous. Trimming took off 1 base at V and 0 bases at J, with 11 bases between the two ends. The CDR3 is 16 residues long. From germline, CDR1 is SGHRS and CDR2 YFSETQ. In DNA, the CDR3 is TGCGCCAGCAGCTTGACCGGGCAAAGCTCTGGAAACACCATATATTTT. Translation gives CASSLTGQSSGNTIYF.

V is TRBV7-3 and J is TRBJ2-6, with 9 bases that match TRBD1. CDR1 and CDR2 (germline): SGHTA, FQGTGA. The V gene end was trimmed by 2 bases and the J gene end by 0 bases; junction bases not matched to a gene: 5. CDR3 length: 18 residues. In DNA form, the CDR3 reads TGTGCCAGCAGCTTACTGGGACAGGGACTCTCTGGGGCCAACGTCCTGACTTTC. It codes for CASSLLGQGLSGANVLTF.

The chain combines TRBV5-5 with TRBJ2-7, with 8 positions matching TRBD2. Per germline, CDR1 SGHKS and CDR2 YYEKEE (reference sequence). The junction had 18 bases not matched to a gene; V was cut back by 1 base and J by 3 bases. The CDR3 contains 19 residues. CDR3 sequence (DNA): TGTGCCAGCAGCTTGCGGGGGTCCGGAATAGCGGGAACCCTCTACGAGCAGTACTTC. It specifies CASSLRGSGIAGTLYEQYF.

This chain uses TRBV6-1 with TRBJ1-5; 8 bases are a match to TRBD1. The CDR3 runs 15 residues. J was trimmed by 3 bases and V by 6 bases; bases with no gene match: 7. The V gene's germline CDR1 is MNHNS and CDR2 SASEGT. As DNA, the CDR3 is TGTGCCAGCAGGCAGACAGGGGCTCTCAATCAGCCCCAGCATTTT. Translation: CASRQTGALNQPQHF.

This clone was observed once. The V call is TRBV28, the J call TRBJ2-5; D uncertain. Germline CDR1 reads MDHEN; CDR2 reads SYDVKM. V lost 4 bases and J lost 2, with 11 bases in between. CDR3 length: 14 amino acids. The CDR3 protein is CASSYGRQQETQYF. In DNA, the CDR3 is TGTGCCAGCAGTTATGGACGGCAACAAGAGACCCAGTACTTC.

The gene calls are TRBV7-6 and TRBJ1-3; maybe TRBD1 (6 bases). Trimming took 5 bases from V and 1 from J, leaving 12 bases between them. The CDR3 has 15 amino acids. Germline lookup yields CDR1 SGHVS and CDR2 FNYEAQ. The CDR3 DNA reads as TGTGCCAGCAGCACGCGGACAGCGTCTGGAAACACCATATATTTT. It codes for CASSTRTASGNTIYF. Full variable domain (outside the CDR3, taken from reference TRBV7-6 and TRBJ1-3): GAGVSQSPRYKVTKRGQDVALRCDPISGHVSLYWYRQALGQGPEFLTYFNYEAQQDKSGLPNDRFSAERPEGSISTLTIQRTEQRDSAMYRCASSTRTASGNTIYFGEGSWLTVV.

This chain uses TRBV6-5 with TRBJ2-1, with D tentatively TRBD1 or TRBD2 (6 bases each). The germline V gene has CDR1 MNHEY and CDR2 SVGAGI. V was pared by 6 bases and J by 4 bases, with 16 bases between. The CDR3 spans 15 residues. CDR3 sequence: CASRPTGAGYNEQFF. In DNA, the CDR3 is TGTGCCAGCAGGCCGACGGGGGCGGGTTACAATGAGCAGTTCTTC.

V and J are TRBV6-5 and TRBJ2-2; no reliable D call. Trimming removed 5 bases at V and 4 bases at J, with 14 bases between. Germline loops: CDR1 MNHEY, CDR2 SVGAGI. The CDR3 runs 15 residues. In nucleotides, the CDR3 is TGTGCCAGCAGTAAACAGTTGACGACCACCGGGGAGCTGTTTTTT. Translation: CASSKQLTTTGELFF.

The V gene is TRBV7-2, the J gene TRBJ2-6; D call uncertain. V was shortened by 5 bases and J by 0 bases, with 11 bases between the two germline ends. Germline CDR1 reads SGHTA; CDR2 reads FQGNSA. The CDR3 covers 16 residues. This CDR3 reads CASSPRSLSGANVLTF. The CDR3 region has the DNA TGTGCCAGCAGCCCGCGTAGCCTCTCTGGGGCCAACGTCCTGACTTTC.

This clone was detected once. CDR3 sequence reads: CASSQSGTSGPDTQYF. As DNA, the CDR3 is TGCGCCAGCAGCCAATCCGGGACTAGCGGCCCAGATACGCAGTATTTT. The chain employs TRBV4-1 and TRBJ2-3, with 11 bases that match TRBD2. Germline CDR1 and CDR2: MGHRA and YSYEKL. V lost 2 bases and J lost 4; bases outside the gene matches: 5. This CDR3 region has 16 residues.

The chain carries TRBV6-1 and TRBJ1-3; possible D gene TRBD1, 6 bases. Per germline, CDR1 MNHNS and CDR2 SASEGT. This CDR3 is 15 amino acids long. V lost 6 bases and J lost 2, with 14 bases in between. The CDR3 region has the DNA TGTGCCAGCAGACTGACAGGAGGAACTGGAAACACCATATATTTT. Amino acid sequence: CASRLTGGTGNTIYF.

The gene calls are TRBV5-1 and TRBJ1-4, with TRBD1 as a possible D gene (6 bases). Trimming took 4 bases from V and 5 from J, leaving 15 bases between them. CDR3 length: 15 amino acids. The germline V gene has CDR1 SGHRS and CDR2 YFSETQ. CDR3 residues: CASSVSPTGNEKLFF. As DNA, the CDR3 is TGCGCCAGCAGCGTCTCACCAACAGGGAATGAAAAACTGTTTTTT. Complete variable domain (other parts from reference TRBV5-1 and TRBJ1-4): KAGVTQTPRYLIKTRGQQVTLSCSPISGHRSVSWYQQTPGQGLQFLFEYFSETQRNKGNFPGRFSGRQFSNSRSEMNVSTLELGDSALYLCASSVSPTGNEKLFFGSGTQLSVL.

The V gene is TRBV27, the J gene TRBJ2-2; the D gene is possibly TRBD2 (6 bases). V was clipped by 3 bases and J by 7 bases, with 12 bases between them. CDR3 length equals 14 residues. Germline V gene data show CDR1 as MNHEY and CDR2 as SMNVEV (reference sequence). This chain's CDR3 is CASSFLDGGGELFF. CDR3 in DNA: TGTGCCAGCAGTTTCCTAGACGGGGGCGGGGAGCTGTTTTTT.

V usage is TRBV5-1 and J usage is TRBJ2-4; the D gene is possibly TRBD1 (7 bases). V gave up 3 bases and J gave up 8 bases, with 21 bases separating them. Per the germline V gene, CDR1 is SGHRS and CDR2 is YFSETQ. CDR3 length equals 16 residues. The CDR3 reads CASSYPTGSGADIQYF. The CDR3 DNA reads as TGCGCCAGCAGCTACCCGACAGGGTCGGGGGCGGACATTCAGTACTTC.

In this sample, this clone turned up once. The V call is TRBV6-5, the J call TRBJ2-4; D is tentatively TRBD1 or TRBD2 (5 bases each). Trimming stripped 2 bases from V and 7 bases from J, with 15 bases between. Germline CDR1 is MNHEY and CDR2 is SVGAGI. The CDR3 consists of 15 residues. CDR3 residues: CASSYDRDQRNIQYF. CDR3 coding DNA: TGTGCCAGCAGTTACGACCGGGACCAACGGAACATTCAGTACTTC.